The entry below describes one TCR beta chain. The sample carries other DNA sequences with the same CDR3. Assay execution proceeded at the deep level. The assay was immunoSEQ multiplex PCR, and TCRdb's table has in-frame clones only and misses some. This table holds about 2 million clones, approximately 94% found once. The CDR3 runs 15 residues. Germline lookup yields CDR1 SEHNR and CDR2 FQNEAQ (reference sequence). Trimming took off 0 bases at V and 1 base at J, with 8 bases between the two ends. The data were obtained in a study of shared clonotypes between healthy human individuals. The naive CD8 population came from CD45RO-negative cells selected for CCR7, without terminally differentiated effector memory CD45RA+ cells.

Sequenced sample: naive CD8+ T cells sorted from blood. The TCR originated in a man younger than 35 in good health. The genes are TRBV7-9 and TRBJ2-3, with D perhaps TRBD1 (6 bases). This CDR3 reads CASSLAAGGTDTQYF. The CDR3 region has the DNA TGTGCCAGCAGCTTAGCGGCAGGGGGCACAGATACGCAGTATTTT.